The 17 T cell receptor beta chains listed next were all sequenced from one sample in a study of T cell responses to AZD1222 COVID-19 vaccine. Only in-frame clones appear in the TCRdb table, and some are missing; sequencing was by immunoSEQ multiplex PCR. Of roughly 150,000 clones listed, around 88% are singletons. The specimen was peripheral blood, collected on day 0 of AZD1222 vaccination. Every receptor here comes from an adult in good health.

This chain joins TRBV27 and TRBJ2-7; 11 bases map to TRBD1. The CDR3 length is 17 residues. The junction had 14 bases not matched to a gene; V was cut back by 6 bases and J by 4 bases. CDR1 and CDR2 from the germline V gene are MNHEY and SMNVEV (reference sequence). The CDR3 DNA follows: TGTGCCAGCAGCCTTCGAAGTGCCGGGACAGGGGGATACGAGCAGTACTTC. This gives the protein CASSLRSAGTGGYEQYF.

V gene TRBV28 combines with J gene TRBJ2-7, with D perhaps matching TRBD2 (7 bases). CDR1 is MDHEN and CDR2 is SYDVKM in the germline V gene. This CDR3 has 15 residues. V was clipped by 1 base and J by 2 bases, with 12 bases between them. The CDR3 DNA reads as TGTGCCAGCAGTTTATTCACAGGGACTACCTACGAGCAGTACTTC. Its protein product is CASSLFTGTTYEQYF.

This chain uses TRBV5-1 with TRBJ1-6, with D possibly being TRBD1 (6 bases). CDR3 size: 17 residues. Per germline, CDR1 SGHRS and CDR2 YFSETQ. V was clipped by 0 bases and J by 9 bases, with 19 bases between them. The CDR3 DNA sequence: TGCGCCAGCAGCTTGGACGTTCGGGGGGCCGTCGGTTCACCCCTCCACTTT. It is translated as CASSLDVRGAVGSPLHF.

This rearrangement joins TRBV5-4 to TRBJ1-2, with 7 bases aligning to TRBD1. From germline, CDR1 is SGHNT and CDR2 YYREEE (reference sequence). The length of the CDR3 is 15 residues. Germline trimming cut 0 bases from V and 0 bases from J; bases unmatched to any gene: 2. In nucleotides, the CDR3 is TGTGCCAGCAGCTTGGTAGGGACAGCTAACTATGGCTACACCTTC. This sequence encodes CASSLVGTANYGYTF.

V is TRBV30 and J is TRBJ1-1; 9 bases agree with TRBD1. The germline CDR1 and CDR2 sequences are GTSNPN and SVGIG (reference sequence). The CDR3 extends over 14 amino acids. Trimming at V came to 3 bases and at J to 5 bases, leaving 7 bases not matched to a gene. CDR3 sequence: CAWSHTGGQTEAFF. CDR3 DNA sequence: TGTGCCTGGAGCCACACAGGGGGCCAGACTGAAGCTTTCTTT.

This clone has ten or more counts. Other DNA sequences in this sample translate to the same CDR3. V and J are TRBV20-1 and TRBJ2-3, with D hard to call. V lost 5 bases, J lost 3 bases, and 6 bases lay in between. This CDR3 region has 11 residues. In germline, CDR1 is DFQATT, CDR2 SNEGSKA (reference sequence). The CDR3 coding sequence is TGCAGTGCTCTCCTTACAGATACGCAGTATTTT. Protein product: CSALLTDTQYF.

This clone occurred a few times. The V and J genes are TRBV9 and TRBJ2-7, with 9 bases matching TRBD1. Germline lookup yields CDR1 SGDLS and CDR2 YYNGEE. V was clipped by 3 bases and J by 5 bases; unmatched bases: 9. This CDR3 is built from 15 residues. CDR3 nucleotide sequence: TGTGCCAGCAGCGGCTACAGGGGGCGCGAAGACGAGCAGTACTTC. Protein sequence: CASSGYRGREDEQYF.

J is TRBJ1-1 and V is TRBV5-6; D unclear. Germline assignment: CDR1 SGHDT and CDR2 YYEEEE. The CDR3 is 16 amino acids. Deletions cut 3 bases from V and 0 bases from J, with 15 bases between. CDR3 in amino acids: CASSSWVLVMNTEAFF. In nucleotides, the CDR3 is TGTGCCAGCAGCTCCTGGGTACTTGTTATGAACACTGAAGCTTTCTTT.

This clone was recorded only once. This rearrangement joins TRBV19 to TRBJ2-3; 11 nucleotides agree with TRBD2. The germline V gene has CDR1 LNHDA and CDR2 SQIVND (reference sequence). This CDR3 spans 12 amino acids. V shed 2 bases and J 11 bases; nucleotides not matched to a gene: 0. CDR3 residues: CASSITSGRQYF. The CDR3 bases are TGTGCCAGTAGTATAACTAGCGGGAGGCAGTATTTT.

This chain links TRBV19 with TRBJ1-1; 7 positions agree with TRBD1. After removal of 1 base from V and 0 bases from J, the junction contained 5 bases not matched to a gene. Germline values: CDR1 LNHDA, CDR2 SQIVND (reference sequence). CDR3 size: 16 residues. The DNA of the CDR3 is TGTGCCAGTAGTATAGGAAGACAGGGCATGAACACTGAAGCTTTCTTT. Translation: CASSIGRQGMNTEAFF.

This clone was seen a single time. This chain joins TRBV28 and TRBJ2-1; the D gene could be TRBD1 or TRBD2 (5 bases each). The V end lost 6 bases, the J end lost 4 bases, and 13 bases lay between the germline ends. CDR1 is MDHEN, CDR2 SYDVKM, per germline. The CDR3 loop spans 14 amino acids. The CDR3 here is CASRGTGPYNEQFF. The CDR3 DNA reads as TGTGCCAGCAGGGGGACGGGACCATACAATGAGCAGTTCTTC.

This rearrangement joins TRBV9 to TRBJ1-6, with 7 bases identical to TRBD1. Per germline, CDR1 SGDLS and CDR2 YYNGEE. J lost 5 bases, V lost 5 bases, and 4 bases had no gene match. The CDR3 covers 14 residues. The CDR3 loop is CASRRQGDNSPLHF. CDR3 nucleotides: TGTGCCAGCAGACGACAGGGAGATAATTCACCCCTCCACTTT.

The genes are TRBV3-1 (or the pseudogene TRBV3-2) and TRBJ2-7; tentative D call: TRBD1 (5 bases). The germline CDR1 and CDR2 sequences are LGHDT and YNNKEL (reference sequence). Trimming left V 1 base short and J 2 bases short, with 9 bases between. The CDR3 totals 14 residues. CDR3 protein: CASSQVGLPYEQYF. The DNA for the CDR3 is TGTGCCAGCAGCCAAGTGGGGCTCCCCTACGAGCAGTACTTC.

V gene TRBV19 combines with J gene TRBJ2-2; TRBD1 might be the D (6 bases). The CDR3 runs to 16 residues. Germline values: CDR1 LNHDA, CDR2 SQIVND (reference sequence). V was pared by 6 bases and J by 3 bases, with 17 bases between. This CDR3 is CASRPRDKSYTGELFF. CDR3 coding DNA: TGTGCCAGTAGGCCTCGGGACAAGTCTTACACCGGGGAGCTGTTTTTT.

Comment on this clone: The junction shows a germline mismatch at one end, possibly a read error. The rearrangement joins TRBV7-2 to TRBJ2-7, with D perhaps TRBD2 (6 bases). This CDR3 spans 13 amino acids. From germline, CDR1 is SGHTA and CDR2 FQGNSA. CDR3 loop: CASSPAQTGTHSF. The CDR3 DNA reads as TGTGCCAGCAGCCCAGCTCAGACCGGGACTCATTCCTTC.

The CDR3: CASSLEGGLRNQPQHF. The CDR3 DNA sequence: TGTGCCAGTAGTCTCGAGGGGGGGTTGCGCAATCAGCCCCAGCATTTT. The rearrangement uses TRBV19 and TRBJ1-5; a possible D gene is TRBD1 (6 bases). CDR1 LNHDA and CDR2 SQIVND come from the germline V gene (reference sequence). The CDR3 loop spans 16 amino acids. V lost 5 bases and J lost 2, with 16 bases in between.

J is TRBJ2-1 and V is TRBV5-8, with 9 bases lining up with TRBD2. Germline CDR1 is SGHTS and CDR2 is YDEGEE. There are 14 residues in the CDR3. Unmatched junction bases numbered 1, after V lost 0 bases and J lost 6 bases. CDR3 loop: CASSLGLAANEQFF. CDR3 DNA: TGTGCCAGCAGCTTGGGACTAGCGGCCAATGAGCAGTTCTTC. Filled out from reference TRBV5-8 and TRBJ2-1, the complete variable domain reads EAGVTQSPTHLIKTRGQQATLRCSPISGHTSVYWYQQALGLGLQFLLWYDEGEERNRGNFPPRFSGRQFPNYSSELNVNALELEDSALYLCASSLGLAANEQFFGPGTRLTVL.